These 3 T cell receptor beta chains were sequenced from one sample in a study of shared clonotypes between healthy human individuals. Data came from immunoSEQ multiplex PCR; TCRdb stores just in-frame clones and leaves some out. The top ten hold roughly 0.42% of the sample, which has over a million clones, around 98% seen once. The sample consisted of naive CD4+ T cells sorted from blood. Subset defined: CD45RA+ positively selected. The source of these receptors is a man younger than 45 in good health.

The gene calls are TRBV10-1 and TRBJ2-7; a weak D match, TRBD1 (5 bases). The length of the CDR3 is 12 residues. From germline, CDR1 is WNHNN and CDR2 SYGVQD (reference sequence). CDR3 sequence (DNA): TGCGCCAGCACGATGGAACGAACAGGTAGAGGAGTC. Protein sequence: CASTMERTGRGV.

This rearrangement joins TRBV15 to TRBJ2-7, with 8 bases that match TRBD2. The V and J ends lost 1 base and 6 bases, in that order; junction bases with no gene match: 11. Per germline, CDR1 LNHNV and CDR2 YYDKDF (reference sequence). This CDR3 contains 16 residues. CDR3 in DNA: TGTGCCACCAGCAGAGCCCCGGGACTAGTCAGGGGCGAGCAGTACTTC. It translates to CATSRAPGLVRGEQYF.

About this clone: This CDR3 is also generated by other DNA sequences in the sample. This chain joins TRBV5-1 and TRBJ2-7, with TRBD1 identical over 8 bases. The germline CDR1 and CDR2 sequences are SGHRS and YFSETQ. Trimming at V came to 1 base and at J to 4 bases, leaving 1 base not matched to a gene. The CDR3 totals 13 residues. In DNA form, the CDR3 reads TGCGCCAGCAGCTTGACAGGGGGATACGAGCAGTACTTC. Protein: CASSLTGGYEQYF.